The 25 T cell receptor beta chains given below trace back to one sample, sequenced in a study of T cells in Graves' hyperthyroidism and ophthalmopathy. Using RNA transcripts as the source, TCR beta CDR3 regions were amplified. In the first-round RT-PCR of the TCR CDR3, the HTBI primer set was used. TCRdb processed the multiplex PCR reads anew with MiXCR; each CDR3 protein has one entry. The sample lists fewer than 700,000 distinct CDR3 sequences, around 16% occurring once. The sample comprised blood. The receptors were gathered from a woman in her twenties or thirties with Graves' hyperthyroidism.

Many counts were recorded for this clonotype. The rearrangement links TRBV12-3 or TRBV12-4 to TRBJ2-3; the match to TRBD1 covers 8 bases. This CDR3 has 15 amino acids. Trimming removed 6 bases from V and 2 bases from J; junction bases left unmatched: 7. The CDR3 loop is CASSSGDRNTDTQYF. For the CDR3, the DNA is TGTGCCAGCAGCTCGGGGGACAGGAACACAGATACGCAGTATTTT.

CDR3 in amino acids: CASSPNRVPTYEQYF. The CDR3, as DNA: TGTGCCAGCAGTCCAAACAGGGTACCCACCTACGAGCAGTACTTC. This sequence joins TRBV27 and TRBJ2-7, with D possibly TRBD1 on 6 matching bases. The CDR3 spans 15 residues. The V end was cut by 5 bases, the J end by 2 bases, with 16 bases between. The germline V gene encodes CDR1 MNHEY and CDR2 SMNVEV (reference sequence).

At least ten counts were recorded for this clonotype. The V call is TRBV6-4, the J call TRBJ2-1; 9 nucleotides agree with TRBD1. V was clipped by 3 bases and J by 4 bases; unmatched bases: 7. The length of the CDR3 is 16 residues. In germline, CDR1 is MRHNA, CDR2 SNTAGT. The CDR3: CASSEQGAGRYNEQFF. DNA of the CDR3: TGTGCCAGCAGTGAACAGGGGGCAGGGAGATACAATGAGCAGTTCTTC.

The rearrangement links TRBV6-2 or TRBV6-3 to TRBJ1-2; D remains ambiguous. Germline V gives CDR1 MNHEY, CDR2 SVGEGT. This CDR3 has 12 residues. V lost 2 bases to trimming and J lost 6 bases, with 7 bases between them. The CDR3: CASSYVGNGYTF. The DNA of the CDR3 is TGTGCCAGCAGTTACGTGGGTAATGGCTACACCTTC.

There are many counts of this clonotype. The chain uses TRBV28 and TRBJ2-1; tentative D call: TRBD1 (6 bases). The V end lost 5 bases, the J end lost 6 bases, and 17 bases lay between the germline ends. Germline V lookup: CDR1 MDHEN, CDR2 SYDVKM. This CDR3 contains 15 residues. For the CDR3, the DNA is TGTGCCAGCAGTGGAACCGGGACAAGCTCCAATGAGCAGTTCTTC. It encodes CASSGTGTSSNEQFF.

This clonotype was found many times. The chain recombines TRBV6-1 with TRBJ2-5; either TRBD1 or TRBD2 may fit D (6 bases each). Germline assignment: CDR1 MNHNS and CDR2 SASEGT. The CDR3 contains 12 residues. The ends were cut back, 10 bases at V and 5 bases at J, with 14 bases in the middle. The CDR3 here is CATRSGAETQYF. In DNA, the CDR3 is TGTGCCACCAGGTCGGGGGCGGAGACCCAGTACTTC.

V usage is TRBV20-1 and J usage is TRBJ2-1; 9 positions agree with TRBD2. The CDR3 is 16 residues long. Per germline, CDR1 DFQATT and CDR2 SNEGSKA (reference sequence). V lost 0 bases, J lost 10 bases, and 13 bases stayed unmatched. The DNA for the CDR3 is TGCAGTGCTAGAGACAGGGGTAGCGGGAGTAGGGGAGAGCAGTTCTTC. It is translated as CSARDRGSGSRGEQFF.

This clonotype was observed many times. V usage is TRBV29-1 and J usage is TRBJ2-5, with D maybe TRBD1 (6 bases). V lost 5 bases and J lost 2, with 9 bases in between. This CDR3 has 12 residues. Germline CDR1 SQVTM, CDR2 ANQGSEA. CDR3 loop: CSVRDNQETQYF. CDR3 DNA: TGCAGCGTTCGGGACAATCAAGAGACCCAGTACTTC.

This clonotype was observed many times. The chain recombines TRBV28 with TRBJ2-1; 7 bases match TRBD2. The ends lost 3 bases at V and 8 bases at J; junction bases unmatched: 4. CDR1 is MDHEN and CDR2 is SYDVKM in the germline V gene. The CDR3 sequence is 13 residues long. Here the CDR3 reads CASSLFGGDEQFF. The CDR3 DNA follows: TGTGCCAGCAGTTTGTTTGGGGGGGATGAGCAGTTCTTC.

There are many counts of this clonotype. J is TRBJ2-7 and V is TRBV3-1; the D is unclear. The CDR3 spans 14 residues. V lost 0 bases to trimming and J lost 4 bases, with 10 bases between them. Looked up from germline, CDR1 is LGHDT and CDR2 is YNNKEL (reference sequence). The CDR3, as DNA: TGTGCCAGCAGCCAAGATAGGGTAGGTTACGAGCAGTACTTC. Its translation is CASSQDRVGYEQYF.

This clonotype was found many times. The chain carries TRBV29-1 and TRBJ2-1, with 7 bases matching TRBD2. The J segment lost 6 bases and the V segment lost 1 base, leaving 0 bases of the junction unmatched. The CDR3 length is 12 residues. Germline V lookup: CDR1 SQVTM, CDR2 ANQGSEA. The CDR3: CSVEAGGNEQFF. In DNA, the CDR3 is TGCAGCGTTGAAGCGGGGGGCAATGAGCAGTTCTTC.

In its sample, this clonotype was seen many times. Its ends do not fully match the called genes, so a read error is possible. This rearrangement joins TRBV5-1 to TRBJ2-3, with a tentative D call TRBD1 (5 bases). CDR3 size: 13 residues. From germline, CDR1 is SGHRS and CDR2 YFSETQ. CDR3 coding DNA: TGTGCCAGCAGCTTATCAGGGTCTGATACGCAGTATTTT. Translating gives CASSLSGSDTQYF.

As regards this clonotype: At one end, the junction sequence differs from germline, possibly due to a read error. J is TRBJ1-3 and V is TRBV28; 8 bases align to TRBD1. Germline loops: CDR1 MDHEN, CDR2 SYDVKM. This CDR3 is 16 amino acids long. Here the CDR3 reads CASSPLPDRAGTTIYF. DNA of the CDR3: TGTGCCAGCAGTCCCCTCCCGGACAGGGCTGGAACCACCATATATTTT.

The CDR3 spells CASSSGALQGGEKLFF. DNA of the CDR3: TGTGCCAGCAGTTCGGGGGCGTTACAGGGGGGCGAAAAACTGTTTTTT. The gene calls are TRBV28 and TRBJ1-4; TRBD1 matches at 8 bases. This CDR3 has 16 amino acids. From germline, CDR1 is MDHEN and CDR2 SYDVKM. J lost 8 bases, V lost 4 bases, and 12 bases had no gene match.

This clonotype was recorded at least ten times. The rearrangement uses TRBV3-1 and TRBJ2-3; 8 bases map to TRBD2. V lost 3 bases to trimming and J lost 6 bases; unmatched junction nucleotides: 5. The length of the CDR3 is 14 residues. Germline V gives CDR1 LGHDT, CDR2 YNNKEL (reference sequence). CDR3: CASSHWREVDTQYF. Here the CDR3 DNA reads TGTGCCAGCAGCCACTGGCGGGAGGTGGATACGCAGTATTTT.

This clonotype occurred many times. The rearrangement uses TRBV6-2 or TRBV6-3 and TRBJ1-1; weak D call: TRBD1 (6 bases). Germline-derived CDR1 and CDR2 are MNHEY and SVGEGT. Trimming took off 4 bases at V and 1 base at J, with 13 bases between the two ends. The CDR3 sequence is 15 residues long. This CDR3 is CASSFQLDRNTEAFF. CDR3 in DNA: TGTGCCAGCAGTTTTCAATTGGACAGGAACACTGAAGCTTTCTTT.

This clonotype was detected a few times. The rearrangement joins TRBV7-9 to TRBJ1-4, with 7 bases matching TRBD1. Germline loops: CDR1 SEHNR, CDR2 FQNEAQ (reference sequence). The CDR3 is 13 amino acids. Losses at the gene ends were 5 bases for V and 5 bases for J; bases not matched to a gene: 2. The CDR3 coding sequence is TGTGCCAGCAGCGAACAGGGGAATGAAAAACTGTTTTTT. Translated: CASSEQGNEKLFF. Variable domain in full (rest from reference TRBV7-9 and TRBJ1-4): DTGVSQNPRHKITKRGQNVTFRCDPISEHNRLYWYRQTLGQGPEFLTYFQNEAQLEKSRLLSDRFSAERPKGSFSTLEIQRTEQGDSAMYLCASSEQGNEKLFFGSGTQLSVL.

This clonotype has at least ten counts. The chain uses TRBV6-2 or TRBV6-3 and TRBJ2-1, with D possibly being TRBD2 (5 bases). Looked up from germline, CDR1 is MNHEY and CDR2 is SVGEGT. The CDR3 runs to 11 residues. Trimming stripped 5 bases from V and 10 bases from J, with 9 bases between. The DNA for the CDR3 is TGTGCCAGCAGTCCACCGGGGGAGCAGTTCTTC. It translates to CASSPPGEQFF.

CDR3 coding DNA: TGCAGCGGTTGGACAGCTGGGAGTGAAAAACTGTTTTTT. Translated: CSGWTAGSEKLFF. V and J are TRBV29-1 and TRBJ1-4; tentatively, D is TRBD1 (6 bases). From germline, CDR1 is SQVTM and CDR2 ANQGSEA. The germline V and J ends were trimmed by 7 bases and 7 bases, with 16 bases remaining between them. The CDR3 sequence is 13 residues long.

This clonotype has a handful of counts. The chain joins TRBV5-4 to TRBJ2-2; 10 bases map to TRBD2. Germline V gives CDR1 SGHNT, CDR2 YYREEE (reference sequence). The length of the CDR3 is 19 residues. The junction had 14 bases not matched to a gene; V was cut back by 1 base and J by 5 bases. CDR3 sequence reads: CASSLIPEGLAGGTGELFF. The CDR3 region has the DNA TGTGCCAGCAGCTTGATTCCCGAGGGCTTAGCGGGAGGTACCGGGGAGCTGTTTTTT.

This clonotype was seen only a few times. Just one base apart from a much larger clone, this may be a read error. The chain combines TRBV20-1 with TRBJ2-3; D might be TRBD1 or TRBD2, each matching 6 bases. This CDR3 contains 16 residues. CDR1 is DFQATT and CDR2 is SNEGSKA in the germline V gene (reference sequence). Trimming took off 0 bases at V and 8 bases at J, with 21 bases between the two ends. The CDR3 sequence: CSARDAAGRKGGTQYF. The CDR3 DNA follows: TGCAGTGCTAGAGATGCGGCGGGACGGAAGGGGGGTACGCAGTATTTT.

A few counts support this clonotype. V gene TRBV15 combines with J gene TRBJ2-1, with 13 bases fitting TRBD2. Germline CDR1 is LNHNV and CDR2 is YYDKDF (reference sequence). The CDR3 loop spans 15 amino acids. The ends lost 4 bases at V and 9 bases at J; junction bases unmatched: 6. The CDR3 spells CATSTGTSGNGEQFF. The CDR3 DNA follows: TGTGCCACCAGCACCGGGACTAGCGGGAACGGTGAGCAGTTCTTC.

The CDR3 coding sequence is TGTGCCAGTAGTATGTCTAGCGAGTTGGACACCGGGGAGCTGTTTTTT. Encoded protein: CASSMSSELDTGELFF. The chain recombines TRBV19 with TRBJ2-2; D may be TRBD2 (6 bases). The CDR3 length is 16 residues. Germline values: CDR1 LNHDA, CDR2 SQIVND (reference sequence). V lost 3 bases, J lost 3 bases, and 14 bases lay in between.

This clonotype showed up many times. J is TRBJ2-1 and V is TRBV13; D is perhaps TRBD1 (5 bases). The CDR3 runs 13 residues. Trimming shortened V by 3 bases and J by 7 bases, and 10 bases separated the two germline ends. CDR1 is PRHDT, CDR2 FYEKMQ, per germline (reference sequence). The CDR3, as DNA: TGTGCCAGCAGCTTTACCAGGGTAAATGAGCAGTTCTTC. This sequence encodes CASSFTRVNEQFF.

This clonotype showed up just a few times. This sequence joins TRBV18 and TRBJ2-1, with TRBD2 as a possible D gene (5 bases). The V end lost 6 bases, the J end lost 2 bases, and 20 bases lay between the germline ends. The CDR3 has 17 residues. From germline, CDR1 is KGHSH and CDR2 LQKENI. The CDR3 spells CASSQSGRRSTYNEQFF. The DNA for the CDR3 is TGTGCCAGCTCCCAAAGTGGCCGGAGGAGCACCTACAATGAGCAGTTCTTC. Filled out from reference TRBV18 and TRBJ2-1, the complete variable domain reads NAGVMQNPRHLVRRRGQEARLRCSPMKGHSHVYWYRQLPEEGLKFMVYLQKENIIDESGMPKERFSAEFPKEGPSILRIQQVVRGDSAAYFCASSQSGRRSTYNEQFFGPGTRLTVL.